The rows below give T cell receptor beta chains drawn from one sample of a study of shared clonotypes between healthy human individuals. TCRdb's copy holds only in-frame clones and misses some; the assay was immunoSEQ multiplex PCR. This table has over 100,000 clones, about 71% appearing once. The sample consisted of memory CD8+ T cells sorted from blood. The receptors come from a young woman in good health. CDR3s include the opening cysteine and the closing phenylalanine or tryptophan. D genes are given only for firm matches. Clone size is not always given. Where it is, it says once, few, many or a class for expanded clones.

D: .; V: TRBV25-1; size: .; J: TRBJ2-7; CDR3: CASSELGRIDSYEQYF; DNA: TGTGCCAGCAGTGAATTGGGACGGATCGACTCCTACGAGCAGTACTTC
D: TRBD2; V: TRBV4-1; size: .; J: TRBJ2-7; CDR3: CASSHFWRDYYEQYF; DNA: TGCGCCAGCAGCCATTTTTGGCGGGACTACTACGAGCAGTACTTC
D: .; V: TRBV6-5; size: .; J: TRBJ1-1; CDR3: CASRPHKGNTEAFF; DNA: TGTGCCAGCAGGCCCCATAAGGGCAACACTGAAGCTTTCTTT
D: .; V: TRBV25-1; size: .; J: TRBJ2-5; CDR3: CASSNTERTQYF; DNA: TGTGCCAGCAGTAACACTGAAAGGACCCAGTACTTC
D: .; V: TRBV5-8; size: .; J: TRBJ2-2; CDR3: CASSLAWGARPNTGELFF; DNA: TGTGCCAGCAGCTTGGCCTGGGGCGCCCGCCCGAACACCGGGGAGCTGTTTTTT
D: .; V: TRBV7-9; size: .; J: TRBJ2-7; CDR3: CASSFGQGTFYEQYF; DNA: TGTGCCAGCAGCTTCGGGCAGGGGACCTTCTACGAGCAGTACTTC
D: .; V: TRBV9; size: .; J: TRBJ2-7; CDR3: CASSVAWGDYEQYF; DNA: TGTGCCAGCAGCGTAGCTTGGGGGGACTACGAGCAGTACTTC
D: TRBD2; V: TRBV5-6; size: .; J: TRBJ2-7; CDR3: CASSSGLAGGYEQYF; DNA: TGTGCCAGCAGCTCGGGACTAGCGGGAGGCTACGAGCAGTACTTC
D: TRBD2; V: TRBV6-6; size: .; J: TRBJ2-7; CDR3: CASSHRGAGAYEQYF; DNA: TGTGCCAGCAGTCATAGGGGTGCGGGGGCCTACGAGCAGTACTTC
D: .; V: TRBV6-5; size: few; J: TRBJ2-1; CDR3: CASSLDDRGEQFF; DNA: TGTGCCAGCAGTTTGGACGATCGGGGTGAGCAGTTCTTC
D: .; V: TRBV6-5; size: .; J: TRBJ1-3; CDR3: CASRERSAGNTIYF; DNA: TGTGCCAGCCGTGAACGAAGCGCTGGAAACACCATATATTTT
D: .; V: TRBV6-1; size: many; J: TRBJ1-1; CDR3: CASSEDRTVNTEAFF; DNA: TGTGCCAGCAGTGAAGACCGCACAGTGAACACTGAAGCTTTCTTT
D: .; V: TRBV7-9; size: .; J: TRBJ2-1; CDR3: CASSKDSGRRLYNEQFF; DNA: TGTGCCAGCAGCAAGGACAGTGGAAGGAGGCTCTACAATGAGCAGTTCTTC
D: TRBD1; V: TRBV6-5; size: .; J: TRBJ1-5; CDR3: CATEGQGGQPQHF; DNA: TGTGCCACCGAGGGACAGGGGGGTCAGCCCCAGCATTTT
D: TRBD1; V: TRBV5-1; size: .; J: TRBJ2-7; CDR3: CASSSWTGSRYEQYF; DNA: TGCGCCAGCAGCTCCTGGACAGGGAGTAGATACGAGCAGTACTTC
D: .; V: TRBV2; size: .; J: TRBJ1-2; CDR3: CASGERSNYGYTF; DNA: TGTGCCAGCGGGGAGCGGTCCAACTATGGCTACACCTTC
D: TRBD2; V: TRBV4-2; size: .; J: TRBJ2-1; CDR3: CASSHEGLAGGYNEQFF; DNA: TGTGCCAGCAGCCACGAAGGACTAGCGGGAGGGTACAATGAGCAGTTCTTC
D: .; V: TRBV7-8; size: .; J: TRBJ2-7; CDR3: CASSLLTGSYEQYF; DNA: TGTGCCAGCAGCCTACTGACAGGTTCCTACGAGCAGTACTTC
D: TRBD2; V: TRBV7-9; size: .; J: TRBJ2-3; CDR3: CASSFSASGSTDTQYF; DNA: TGTGCCAGCAGCTTTTCGGCTAGCGGTAGCACAGATACGCAGTATTTT
D: .; V: TRBV28; size: .; J: TRBJ2-3; CDR3: CASSFSAGSTDTQYF; DNA: TGTGCCAGCAGTTTTTCGGCAGGGTCGACAGATACGCAGTATTTT
D: .; V: TRBV9; size: many; J: TRBJ2-7; CDR3: CASSGARSGAYYEQYF; DNA: TGTGCCAGCAGCGGCGCCCGGTCGGGGGCGTACTACGAGCAGTACTTC
D: TRBD1; V: TRBV6-1; size: .; J: TRBJ2-7; CDR3: CASSEAPDRGLLLCEQYF; DNA: TGTGCCAGCAGTGAAGCTCCCGACAGGGGGCTTCTCCTCTGCGAGCAGTACTTC
D: TRBD1; V: TRBV13; size: once; J: TRBJ2-1; CDR3: CASSHRDRVFF; DNA: TGTGCCAGCAGCCACCGGGACAGGGTATTCTTC
D: .; V: TRBV25-1; size: .; J: TRBJ2-7; CDR3: CASSGTAYEQYF; DNA: TGTGCCAGCAGTGGGACAGCCTACGAGCAGTACTTC
D: .; V: TRBV7-8; size: .; J: TRBJ2-3; CDR3: CASSFPGTVDTQYF; DNA: TGTGCCAGCAGCTTCCCAGGGACGGTTGATACGCAGTATTTT
D: .; V: TRBV2; size: .; J: TRBJ2-7; CDR3: CASSETRGRSWEQYF; DNA: TGTGCCAGCAGTGAAACCCGGGGGCGGTCCTGGGAGCAGTACTTC
D: TRBD1; V: TRBV2; size: .; J: TRBJ2-6; CDR3: CASSEATGDRGFAGANVLTF; DNA: TGTGCCAGCAGTGAAGCCACCGGGGACAGGGGGTTTGCGGGGGCCAACGTCCTGACTTTC
D: TRBD2; V: TRBV4-1; size: .; J: TRBJ2-7; CDR3: CASSQDPYSGRALGF; DNA: TGCGCCAGCAGCCAAGATCCGTATAGCGGGAGGGCCCTAGGCTTC
D: .; V: TRBV27; size: .; J: TRBJ2-5; CDR3: CASSPWDRETQYF; DNA: TGTGCCAGCAGCCCCTGGGATAGGGAGACCCAGTACTTC
D: TRBD2; V: TRBV29-1; size: .; J: TRBJ2-2; CDR3: CSAVSGRVNTGELFF; DNA: TGCAGCGCCGTTAGCGGGAGAGTGAACACCGGGGAGCTGTTTTTT
D: .; V: TRBV6-4; size: many; J: TRBJ2-1; CDR3: CASSDGDTGAEQFF; DNA: TGTGCCAGCAGTGACGGGGATACGGGGGCTGAGCAGTTCTTC
D: .; V: TRBV28; size: .; J: TRBJ2-7; CDR3: CASSPFFYEQYF; DNA: TGTGCCAGCAGTCCCTTCTTTTACGAGCAGTACTTC
D: TRBD2; V: TRBV28; size: once; J: TRBJ2-7; CDR3: CASSFTYSRASGIYEQYF; DNA: TGTGCCAGCAGTTTCACATATTCCCGGGCTAGCGGGATCTACGAGCAGTACTTC
D: .; V: TRBV23-1; size: .; J: TRBJ1-2; CDR3: CASRPNRSRTTNYGYTF; DNA: TGCGCCAGCAGACCTAACAGGAGTCGTACTACTAACTATGGCTACACCTTC
D: .; V: TRBV27; size: .; J: TRBJ1-1; CDR3: CASSLSWGGGTEAFF; DNA: TGTGCCAGCAGTTTATCGTGGGGCGGGGGTACTGAAGCTTTCTTT
D: .; V: TRBV7-3; size: .; J: TRBJ1-1; CDR3: CASSSQGGNTEAFF; DNA: TGTGCCAGCAGCTCGCAAGGTGGGAACACTGAAGCTTTCTTT
D: TRBD2; V: TRBV6-1; size: .; J: TRBJ2-1; CDR3: CASSEGTSGSDEQFF; DNA: TGTGCCAGCAGTGAAGGGACTAGCGGGAGTGATGAGCAGTTCTTC
D: TRBD2; V: TRBV25-1; size: .; J: TRBJ2-3; CDR3: CASSDGPGTSGITDTQYF; DNA: TGTGCCAGCAGTGATGGCCCCGGGACTAGCGGGATCACAGATACGCAGTATTTT
D: .; V: TRBV2; size: .; J: TRBJ2-3; CDR3: CASSWTPSTDTQYF; DNA: TGTGCCAGCAGTTGGACACCCAGCACAGATACGCAGTATTTT
D: .; V: TRBV5-1; size: .; J: TRBJ2-6; CDR3: CASSRQSGANVLTF; DNA: TGCGCCAGCAGCCGCCAGTCTGGGGCCAACGTCCTGACTTTC
D: TRBD2; V: TRBV28; size: once; J: TRBJ2-5; CDR3: CASSLPLRLAGSQETQYF; DNA: TGTGCCAGCAGTTTACCCCTCCGACTAGCGGGATCCCAAGAGACCCAGTACTTC
D: TRBD1; V: TRBV5-1; size: .; J: TRBJ2-2; CDR3: CASSTGQGGTGELFF; DNA: TGCGCCAGCAGCACCGGACAGGGCGGCACCGGGGAGCTGTTTTTT